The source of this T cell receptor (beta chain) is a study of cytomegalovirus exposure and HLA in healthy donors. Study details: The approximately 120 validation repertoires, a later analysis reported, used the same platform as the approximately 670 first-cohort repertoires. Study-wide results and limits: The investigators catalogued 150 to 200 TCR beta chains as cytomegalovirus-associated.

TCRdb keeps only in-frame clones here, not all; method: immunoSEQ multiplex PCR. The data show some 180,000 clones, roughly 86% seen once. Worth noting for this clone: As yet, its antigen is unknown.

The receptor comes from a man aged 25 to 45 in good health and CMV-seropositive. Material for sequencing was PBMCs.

CDR3 nucleotide sequence: TGTGCCAGCACTCTACGAACACTAGCGGGAGAGACAGATACGCAGTATTTT. Protein product: CASTLRTLAGETDTQYF. The gene calls are TRBV2 and TRBJ2-3; 11 bases agree with TRBD2. The CDR3 covers 17 residues. The germline CDR1 and CDR2 sequences are SNHLY and FYNNEI. J gave up 3 bases and V 7 bases, and 12 bases lay outside the gene matches.